Following are 9 T cell receptor beta chains from one sample sequenced in a study of blood T cell repertoires in COVID-19. Generated by immunoSEQ multiplex PCR, the TCRdb table keeps only in-frame clones and is missing some. The table records more than 90,000 clones, approximately 80% of them present only once. Specimen: peripheral blood. These receptors came from a woman in her 70s with acute or convalescent COVID-19.

This clone appeared a single time. The rearrangement links TRBV2 to TRBJ1-6; tentatively, D is TRBD1 (6 bases). The V end lost 6 bases, the J end lost 7 bases, and 10 bases lay between the germline ends. The germline CDR1 and CDR2 sequences are SNHLY and FYNNEI. This CDR3 contains 13 residues. The CDR3 here is CASRRDTNSPLHF. CDR3 DNA sequence: TGTGCCAGCAGGAGGGACACCAATTCACCCCTCCACTTT.

The rearrangement links TRBV24-1 to TRBJ2-1; the D is unclear. Germline values: CDR1 KGHDR, CDR2 SFDVKD. The CDR3 runs 12 residues. V was pared by 4 bases and J by 7 bases, with 7 bases between. The CDR3, as DNA: TGTGCCACCAGTGACGAGGTGAATGAGCAGTTCTTC. Translated, it gives CATSDEVNEQFF.

The chain employs TRBV5-5 and TRBJ1-3; 7 bases map to TRBD1. The germline gives CDR1 SGHKS, CDR2 YYEKEE (reference sequence). With V trimmed by 0 bases and J by 0 bases, 6 bases remained unmatched. The length of the CDR3 is 17 residues. The CDR3 region is CASSLETGPFSGNTIYF. The CDR3 nucleotides read TGTGCCAGCAGCTTGGAGACAGGGCCCTTCTCTGGAAACACCATATATTTT.

The rearrangement joins TRBV7-8 to TRBJ1-3; unclear D gene. Germline-derived CDR1 and CDR2 are SGHVS and FQNEAQ. The CDR3 is 16 residues long. V lost 3 bases and J 0 bases, leaving 12 bases between the germline ends. CDR3 DNA sequence: TGTGCCAGCAGCTTCTCCATCTCGAGCTCTGGAAACACCATATATTTT. This gives the protein CASSFSISSSGNTIYF.

V gene TRBV28 combines with J gene TRBJ2-7; 10 bases are shared with TRBD1. The CDR3 is 15 amino acids. The germline V gene has CDR1 MDHEN and CDR2 SYDVKM. The J segment lost 2 bases and the V segment lost 2 bases, leaving 3 bases of the junction unmatched. The CDR3 protein is CASSLPGQGTYEQYF. The CDR3 DNA sequence: TGTGCCAGCAGTTTACCGGGACAGGGGACCTACGAGCAGTACTTC.

This clone was seen just once. The chain is built from TRBV7-3 and TRBJ1-2; 11 nucleotides line up with TRBD1. This CDR3 spans 15 amino acids. The junction had 7 bases not matched to a gene; V was cut back by 5 bases and J by 5 bases. Germline V CDR1 and CDR2: SGHTA, FQGTGA. The CDR3 reads CASSRFGQGAYGYTF. CDR3 nucleotide sequence: TGTGCCAGCAGCCGATTCGGACAGGGGGCGTATGGCTACACCTTC.

The gene calls are TRBV18 and TRBJ2-1, with 10 positions matching TRBD2. J gave up 5 bases and V 3 bases, and 7 bases lay outside the gene matches. The V gene's germline CDR1 is KGHSH and CDR2 LQKENI. This CDR3 has 16 residues. The CDR3, as DNA: TGTGCCAGCTCACCGGGGATAGCGGGGGGTAACAATGAGCAGTTCTTC. Protein product: CASSPGIAGGNNEQFF.

The rearrangement joins TRBV2 to TRBJ2-6; TRBD1 might be the D (6 bases). The CDR3 is made up of 13 amino acids. V lost 10 bases and J lost 3, with 10 bases in between. In germline, CDR1 is SNHLY, CDR2 FYNNEI. CDR3 in amino acids: CANQGYGANVLTF. As DNA, the CDR3 is TGTGCCAACCAGGGGTATGGGGCCAACGTCCTGACTTTC.

The CDR3 DNA is TGTGCCAGCAGCCGGGAGGGAGCGGGGGGGCGAAGAAACATTCAGTACTTC. Translation: CASSREGAGGRRNIQYF. The chain is built from TRBV3-1 (or the pseudogene TRBV3-2) and TRBJ2-4, with TRBD2 identical over 10 bases. The CDR3 covers 17 residues. Germline CDR1 and CDR2: LGHDT and YNNKEL (reference sequence). V lost 4 bases, J lost 6 bases, and 12 bases stayed unmatched.